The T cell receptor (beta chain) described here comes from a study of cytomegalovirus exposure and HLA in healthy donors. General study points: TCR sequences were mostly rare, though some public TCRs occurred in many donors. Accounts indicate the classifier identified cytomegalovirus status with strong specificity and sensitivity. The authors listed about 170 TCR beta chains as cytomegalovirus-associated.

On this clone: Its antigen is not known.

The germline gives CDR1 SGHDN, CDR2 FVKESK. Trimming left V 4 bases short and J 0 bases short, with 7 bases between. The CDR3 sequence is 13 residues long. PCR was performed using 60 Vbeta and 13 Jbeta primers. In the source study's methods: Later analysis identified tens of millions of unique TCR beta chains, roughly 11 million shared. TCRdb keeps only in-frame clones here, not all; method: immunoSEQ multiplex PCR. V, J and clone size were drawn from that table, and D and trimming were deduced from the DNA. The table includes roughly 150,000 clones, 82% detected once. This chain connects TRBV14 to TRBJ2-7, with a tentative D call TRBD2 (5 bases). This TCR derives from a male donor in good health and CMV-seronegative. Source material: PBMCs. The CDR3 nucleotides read TGTGCCAGCAGCCGTGGGAGCTCCTACGAGCAGTACTTC. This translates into CASSRGSSYEQYF.